Here is one TCR beta chain with its context. What it binds is unknown. Expressed TCRB transcripts got sequenced, as all isolated RNA was reverse transcribed. Read counts averaged roughly 4 million for samples of naive, central memory and regulatory T cells. Generated by immunoSEQ multiplex PCR, the TCRdb table keeps only in-frame clones and is missing some. The sample shows some 660,000 clones, 11% to 15% of them seen only once. Sorting produced populations that all topped 98% purity. V lost 5 bases and J 4 bases, leaving 15 bases between the germline ends. The CDR3 has 14 amino acids. CDR1 is SGHRS, CDR2 YFSETQ, per germline. These data are taken from a study of beta chain features in type 1 diabetes. Whole-study results and caveats: These data did not resolve whether HLA type affects TCRB rearrangement. Type 1 diabetes patients had moderately but significantly shorter TCRB CDR3s in all four CD4+ subsets. Among patients, naive, central memory and Treg TCRB repertoires appeared more similar than among healthy donors.

The J gene is TRBJ2-5, the V gene TRBV5-1, with D tentatively TRBD1 or TRBD2 (7 bases each). The sequence derives from a man aged 18 to 29 with type 1 diabetes. Sequencing input: naive CD4+ T cells from blood. DNA of the CDR3: TGCGCCAGCAGTCCGTTCAGGGGGGGAGAGACCCAGTACTTC. Protein: CASSPFRGGETQYF.